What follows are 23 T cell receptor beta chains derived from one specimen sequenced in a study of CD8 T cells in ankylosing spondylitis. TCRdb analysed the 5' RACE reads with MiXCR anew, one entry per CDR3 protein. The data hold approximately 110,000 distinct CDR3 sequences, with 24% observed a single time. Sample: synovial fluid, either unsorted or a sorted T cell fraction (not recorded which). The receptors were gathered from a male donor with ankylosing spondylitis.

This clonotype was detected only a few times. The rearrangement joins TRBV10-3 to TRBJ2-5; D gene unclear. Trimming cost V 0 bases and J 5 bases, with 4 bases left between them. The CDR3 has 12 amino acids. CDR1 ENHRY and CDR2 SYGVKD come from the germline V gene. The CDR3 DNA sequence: TGTGCCATCAGTGAGTCGTCCGAGACCCAGTACTTC. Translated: CAISESSETQYF.

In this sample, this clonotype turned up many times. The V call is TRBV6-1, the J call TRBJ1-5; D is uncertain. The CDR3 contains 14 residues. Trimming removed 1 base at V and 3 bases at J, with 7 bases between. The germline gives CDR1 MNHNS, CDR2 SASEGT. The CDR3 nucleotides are TGTGCCAGCAGTGAAGGAAGGGACAATCAGCCCCAGCATTTT. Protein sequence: CASSEGRDNQPQHF.

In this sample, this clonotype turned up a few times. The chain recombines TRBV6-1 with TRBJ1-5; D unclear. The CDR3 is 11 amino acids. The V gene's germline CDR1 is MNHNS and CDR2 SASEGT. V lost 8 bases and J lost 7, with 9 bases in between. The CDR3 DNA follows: TGTGCCAGCTGTATGGGACAGCCCCAGCATTTT. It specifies CASCMGQPQHF.

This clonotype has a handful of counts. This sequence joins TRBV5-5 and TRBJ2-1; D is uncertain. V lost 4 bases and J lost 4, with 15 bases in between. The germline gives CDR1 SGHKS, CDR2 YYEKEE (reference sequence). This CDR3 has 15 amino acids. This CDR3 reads CASSPNPIEYNEQFF. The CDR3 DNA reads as TGTGCCAGCAGCCCCAACCCGATCGAGTACAATGAGCAGTTCTTC.

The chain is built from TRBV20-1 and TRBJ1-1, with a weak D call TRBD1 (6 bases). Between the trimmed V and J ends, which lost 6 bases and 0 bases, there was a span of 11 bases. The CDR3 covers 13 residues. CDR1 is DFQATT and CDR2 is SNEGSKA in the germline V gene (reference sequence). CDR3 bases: TGCAGTGCAAGGGACACCTTGAACACTGAAGCTTTCTTT. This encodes CSARDTLNTEAFF.

CDR3 in DNA: TGCGCCAGCGGCCTTGGAGGATTCGATGAGCAGTTCTTC. The encoded protein is CASGLGGFDEQFF. This chain connects TRBV10-1 to TRBJ2-1; D possibly corresponds to TRBD2 (5 bases). Germline assignment: CDR1 WNHNN and CDR2 SYGVQD (reference sequence). The CDR3 sequence is 13 residues long. V lost 8 bases and J 8 bases, leaving 16 bases between the germline ends.

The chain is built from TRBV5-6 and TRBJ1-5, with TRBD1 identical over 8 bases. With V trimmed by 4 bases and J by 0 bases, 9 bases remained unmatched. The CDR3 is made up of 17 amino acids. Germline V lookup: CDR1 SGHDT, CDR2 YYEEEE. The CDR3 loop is CASSKGQGLYSNQPQHF. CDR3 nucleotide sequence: TGTGCCAGCAGCAAAGGACAGGGCCTGTATAGCAATCAGCCCCAGCATTTT.

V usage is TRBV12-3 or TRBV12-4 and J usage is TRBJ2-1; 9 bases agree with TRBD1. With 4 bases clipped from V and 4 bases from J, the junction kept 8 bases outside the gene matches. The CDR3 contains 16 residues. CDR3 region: CASSSGQGTFYNEQFF. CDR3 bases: TGTGCCAGCAGTTCGGGACAGGGAACCTTTTACAATGAGCAGTTCTTC.

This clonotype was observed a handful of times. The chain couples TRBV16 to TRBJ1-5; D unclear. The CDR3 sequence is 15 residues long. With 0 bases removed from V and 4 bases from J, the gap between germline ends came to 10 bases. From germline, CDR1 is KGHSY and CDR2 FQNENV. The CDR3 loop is CASSQSGIQNQPQHF. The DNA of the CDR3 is TGTGCCAGCAGCCAATCGGGAATCCAAAATCAGCCCCAGCATTTT. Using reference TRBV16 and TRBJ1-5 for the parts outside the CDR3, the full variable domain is GEEVAQTPKHLVRGEGQKAKLYCAPIKGHSYVFWYQQVLKNEFKFLISFQNENVFDETGMPKERFSAKCLPNSPCSLEIQATKLEDSAVYFCASSQSGIQNQPQHFGDGTRLSIL.

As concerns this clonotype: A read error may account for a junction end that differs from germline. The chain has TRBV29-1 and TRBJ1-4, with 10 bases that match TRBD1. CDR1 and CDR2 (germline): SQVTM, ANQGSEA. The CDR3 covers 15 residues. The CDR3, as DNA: TGCACCGTTGGTGGACAGGGGGGAAATAATGAAAAACTGTTTTTT. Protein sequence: CTVGGQGGNNEKLFF.

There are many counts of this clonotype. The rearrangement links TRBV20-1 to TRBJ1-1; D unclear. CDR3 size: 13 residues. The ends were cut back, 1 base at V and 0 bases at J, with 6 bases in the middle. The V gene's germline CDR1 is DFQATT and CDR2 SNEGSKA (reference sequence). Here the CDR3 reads CSARVGLNTEAFF. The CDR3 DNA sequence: TGCAGTGCTAGAGTGGGCTTGAACACTGAAGCTTTCTTT.

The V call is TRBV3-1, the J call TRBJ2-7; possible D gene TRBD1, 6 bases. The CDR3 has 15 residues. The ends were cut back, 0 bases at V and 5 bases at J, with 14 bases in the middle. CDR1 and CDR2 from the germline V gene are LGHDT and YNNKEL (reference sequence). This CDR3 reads CASSQDRNRANEQYF. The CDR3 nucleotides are TGTGCCAGCAGCCAAGATAGGAACAGGGCTAACGAGCAGTACTTC.

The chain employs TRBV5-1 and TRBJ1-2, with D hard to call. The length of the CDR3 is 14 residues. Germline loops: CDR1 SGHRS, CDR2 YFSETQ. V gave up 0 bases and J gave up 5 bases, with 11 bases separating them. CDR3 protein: CASSLDGRGYGYTF. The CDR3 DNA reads TGCGCCAGCAGCTTGGATGGGCGAGGGTATGGCTACACCTTC.

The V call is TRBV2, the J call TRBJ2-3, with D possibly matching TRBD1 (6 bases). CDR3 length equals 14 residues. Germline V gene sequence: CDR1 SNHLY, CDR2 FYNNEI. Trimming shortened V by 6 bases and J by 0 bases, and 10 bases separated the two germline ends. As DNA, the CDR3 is TGTGCCAGCAGGGACAGATCTAGCACAGATACGCAGTATTTT. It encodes CASRDRSSTDTQYF.

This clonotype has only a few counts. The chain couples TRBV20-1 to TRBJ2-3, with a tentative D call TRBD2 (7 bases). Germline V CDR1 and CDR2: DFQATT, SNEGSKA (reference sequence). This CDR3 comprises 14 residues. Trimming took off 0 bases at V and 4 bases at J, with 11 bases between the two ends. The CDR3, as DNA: TGCAGTGCTAGAGATCCCGGGGGGCCAGATACGCAGTATTTT. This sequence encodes CSARDPGGPDTQYF.

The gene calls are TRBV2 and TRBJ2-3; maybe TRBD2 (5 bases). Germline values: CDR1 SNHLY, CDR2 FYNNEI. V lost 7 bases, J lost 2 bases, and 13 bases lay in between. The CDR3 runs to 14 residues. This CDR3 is CASTTRAVTDTQYF. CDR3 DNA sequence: TGTGCCAGCACCACTAGAGCGGTCACAGATACGCAGTATTTT.

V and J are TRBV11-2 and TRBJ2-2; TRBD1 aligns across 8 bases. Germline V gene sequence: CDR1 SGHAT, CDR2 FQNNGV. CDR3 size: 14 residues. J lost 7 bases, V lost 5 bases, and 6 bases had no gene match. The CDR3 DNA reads TGTGCCAGCAGCCCCGACAGGGGATACGGGGAGCTGTTTTTT. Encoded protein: CASSPDRGYGELFF.

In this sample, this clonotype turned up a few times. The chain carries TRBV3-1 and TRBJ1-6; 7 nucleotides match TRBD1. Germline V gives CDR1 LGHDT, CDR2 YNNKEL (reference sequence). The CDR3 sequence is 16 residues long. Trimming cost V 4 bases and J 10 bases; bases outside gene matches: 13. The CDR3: CASSLSEGGLGSPLHF. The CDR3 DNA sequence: TGTGCCAGCAGCCTCTCGGAAGGGGGCCTCGGCTCACCCCTCCACTTT.

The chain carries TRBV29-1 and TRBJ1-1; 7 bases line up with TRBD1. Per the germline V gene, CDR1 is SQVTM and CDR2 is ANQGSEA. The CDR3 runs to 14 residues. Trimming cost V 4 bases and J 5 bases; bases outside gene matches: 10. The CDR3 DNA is TGCAGCGTTGGAGATACAGGGGCGGGGACTGAAGCTTTCTTT. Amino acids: CSVGDTGAGTEAFF.

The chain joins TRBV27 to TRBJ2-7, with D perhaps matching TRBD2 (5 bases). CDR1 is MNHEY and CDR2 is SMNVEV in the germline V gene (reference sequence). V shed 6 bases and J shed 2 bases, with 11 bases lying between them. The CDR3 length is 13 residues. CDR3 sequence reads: CASRLLGTYEQYF. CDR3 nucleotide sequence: TGTGCCAGCAGATTGCTCGGGACCTACGAGCAGTACTTC.

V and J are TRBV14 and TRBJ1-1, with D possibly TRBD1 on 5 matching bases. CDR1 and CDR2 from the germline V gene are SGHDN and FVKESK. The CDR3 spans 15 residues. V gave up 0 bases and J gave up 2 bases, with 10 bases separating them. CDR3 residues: CASSQDGGYNTEAFF. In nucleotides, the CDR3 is TGTGCCAGCAGCCAAGATGGGGGGTACAACACTGAAGCTTTCTTT.

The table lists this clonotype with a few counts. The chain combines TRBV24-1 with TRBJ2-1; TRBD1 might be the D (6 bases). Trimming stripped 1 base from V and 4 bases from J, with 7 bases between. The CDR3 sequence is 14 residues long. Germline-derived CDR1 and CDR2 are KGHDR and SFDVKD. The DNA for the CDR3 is TGTGCCACCAGTGATTTCCAGGGGTACAATGAGCAGTTCTTC. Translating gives CATSDFQGYNEQFF.

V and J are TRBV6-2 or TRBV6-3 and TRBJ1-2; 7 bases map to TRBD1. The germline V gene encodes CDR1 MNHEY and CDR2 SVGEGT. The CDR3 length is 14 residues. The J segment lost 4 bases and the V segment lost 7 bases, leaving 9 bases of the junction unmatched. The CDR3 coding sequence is TGTGCCAGCACCGCTCCGGGACAGCCCTATGGCTACACCTTC. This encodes CASTAPGQPYGYTF.